Sequencing of this T cell receptor beta chain was carried out in a study of low-dose radiotherapy and immunotherapy resistance in tumors. Study in general: Every two weeks patients got nivolumab 240 mg flat dose, plus ipilimumab 1 mg/kg every six weeks, intravenously.

CDR1 is LGHDT, CDR2 YNNKEL, per germline (reference sequence). This CDR3 is 15 amino acids long. V gave up 6 bases and J gave up 0 bases; unmatched junction bases: 7. Priming of first-strand cDNA relied on TRAV- and TRBV-specific primers (covering alpha and beta chains). The authors amplified TCRs for about 18 PCR cycles with a constant-region primer and a V-primer adapter. TCRdb fed the reads into MiXCR, producing one record per CDR3 protein. The table has around 10,000 distinct CDR3 sequences, less than 60% seen once. Donors were given nivolumab, ipilimumab, aspirin, low-dose cyclophosphamide and low-dose radiotherapy. Inclusion covered patients whose advanced solid tumors lacked tumor-infiltrating lymphocytes.

The source of this sequence is a human donor with advanced metastatic prostate, ovarian, gallbladder or colorectal cancer (not recorded which). This table probably holds off-target reads from a library built for another chain. The chain is built from TRBV3-1 and TRBJ2-7, with 8 bases fitting TRBD2. The CDR3 nucleotides are TGTGCCAGCAGTGCTGGGGCGGGAGGCTCCTACGAGCAGTACTTC. Its translation: CASSAGAGGSYEQYF.